This is a list of T cell receptor beta chains from one sample in a study of T cell changes during pregnancy in multiple sclerosis. Some clones are missing from TCRdb's copy, which holds only in-frame ones; the method was immunoSEQ multiplex PCR. The data hold approximately 99,000 clones, with 85% to 95% observed a single time. The specimen was peripheral blood, collected after pregnancy. The receptors were sampled from a female donor with multiple sclerosis, enrolled in a pregnancy study. Both conserved end residues are part of each CDR3. The D gene is left open where the match is weak. Rows may omit the clone size; those that give it use once, few, many or a size class.

>-|TRBJ1-5|TRBV4-1|-
TGCGCCAGCAGCCAAGAAGGAGAATATAGCAATCAGCCCCAGCATTTT
CASSQEGEYSNQPQHF
>-|TRBJ1-3|TRBV9|-
TGTGCCAGCAGCCTAGAAATCAGGGATTCTGGAAACACCATATATTTT
CASSLEIRDSGNTIYF
>-|TRBJ1-2|TRBV27|-
TGTGCCAGCAGTGACAGACAGCTCCGCTATGGCTACACCTTC
CASSDRQLRYGYTF
>-|TRBJ2-7|TRBV6-1|-
TGTGCCAGCAGTGAAGGAGTGGGGCAATACGAGCAGTACTTC
CASSEGVGQYEQYF
>TRBD1|TRBJ1-4|TRBV5-1|-
TGCGCCAGCAGCGGGGGGACAGGGGGTAATGAAAAACTGTTTTTT
CASSGGTGGNEKLFF
>TRBD1|TRBJ1-2|TRBV7-9|-
TGTGCCAGCAGCTTCGGACAGGGTAGGGGCTACACCTTC
CASSFGQGRGYTF
>TRBD1|TRBJ1-1|TRBV4-1|once
TGCGCCAGCAGCCAAGCCGTCAGGGGGACTGAAGCTTTCTTT
CASSQAVRGTEAFF
>-|TRBJ2-7|TRBV25-1|-
TGTGCCAGCAGTGTACGACTAAACTACTCCTACGAGCAGTACTTC
CASSVRLNYSYEQYF
>-|TRBJ2-1|TRBV6-1|-
TGTGCCAGCAGTGAAAGACACTCCTCCCTTATCTCCTACAATGAGCAGTTCTTC
CASSERHSSLISYNEQFF
>TRBD1|TRBJ2-5|TRBV30|-
TGTGCCTGGAGTGTAAAACAGGGGGCGGCCCAGTACTTC
CAWSVKQGAAQYF
>-|TRBJ2-7|TRBV27|-
TGTGCCAGCAGTTTATCGGGTCGGAGCTCCTACGAGCAGTACTTC
CASSLSGRSSYEQYF
>-|TRBJ2-7|TRBV23-1|few
TGCGCCAGCAGTCAATCGACCGGGACAAACTCCTACGAGCAGTACTTC
CASSQSTGTNSYEQYF
>-|TRBJ2-2|TRBV6-1|-
TGTGCCAGCAGTGAGGGGAGAAACACCGGGGAGCTGTTTTTT
CASSEGRNTGELFF
>TRBD1|TRBJ2-2|TRBV27|-
TGTGCCAGCAGTTTAAGTCTTCACAGGGGCCGGGTGGAGCTGTTTTTT
CASSLSLHRGRVELFF
>-|TRBJ2-2|TRBV29-1|-
TGCAGCGCTGGGACTTTTAACACCGGGGAGCTGTTTTTT
CSAGTFNTGELFF
>-|TRBJ2-7|TRBV7-9|-
TGTGCCAGCAGCGGCCGGGGTGGGCAGGATAACTACGAGCAGTACTTC
CASSGRGGQDNYEQYF
>-|TRBJ1-5|TRBV7-6|-
TGTGCCAGCAGCCCCTCCGACAGGCATAGCAATCAGCCCCAGCATTTT
CASSPSDRHSNQPQHF
>TRBD1|TRBJ1-5|TRBV9|-
TGTGCCAGCAGCCAAACAGGGGGGATTAATCAGCCCCAGCATTTT
CASSQTGGINQPQHF
>TRBD2|TRBJ2-1|TRBV7-2|-
TGTGCCAGCAGCTTAGGATCGGCGGGAGGAGGCGATGAGCAGTTCTTC
CASSLGSAGGGDEQFF
>-|TRBJ2-7|TRBV28|-
TGTGCCAGCAGTTTAGGACTTGGATTGGGAGGCTACGAGCAGTACTTC
CASSLGLGLGGYEQYF
>TRBD1|TRBJ2-2|TRBV4-1|-
TGCGCCAGCAGCCAAGTGACGACAGGGGGCTTCGGGGAGCTGTTTTTT
CASSQVTTGGFGELFF
>TRBD2|TRBJ2-2|TRBV7-9|-
TGTGCCAGCAGCCTCGTGGCGGGGGTCGGGGAGCTGTTTTTT
CASSLVAGVGELFF
>-|TRBJ1-5|TRBV4-3|-
TGCGCCAGCAGCCAAGATTTAACAGGGAGGGGGAATAGCAATCAGCCCCAGCATTTT
CASSQDLTGRGNSNQPQHF
>-|TRBJ2-4|TRBV5-1|-
TGCGCCAGCAGCCCTGGACACGACCTTATTCAAAACATTCAGTACTTC
CASSPGHDLIQNIQYF
>-|TRBJ2-1|TRBV5-1|-
TGCGCCAGCAGCTTCCCTCTACGAGGGGGGGACAATGAGCAGTTCTTC
CASSFPLRGGDNEQFF
>TRBD2|TRBJ2-7|TRBV19|-
TGTGCCAGTAGTACCGGGACTAGCGGCTACGAGCAGTACTTC
CASSTGTSGYEQYF
>-|TRBJ1-1|TRBV30|-
TGTGCCTGGAGTGTGTTACAGGGGAACACTGAAGCTTTCTTT
CAWSVLQGNTEAFF
>-|TRBJ1-2|TRBV10-3|-
TGTGCCATCACACAGGTTCCTCAGGCTCCCTATGGCTACACCTTC
CAITQVPQAPYGYTF